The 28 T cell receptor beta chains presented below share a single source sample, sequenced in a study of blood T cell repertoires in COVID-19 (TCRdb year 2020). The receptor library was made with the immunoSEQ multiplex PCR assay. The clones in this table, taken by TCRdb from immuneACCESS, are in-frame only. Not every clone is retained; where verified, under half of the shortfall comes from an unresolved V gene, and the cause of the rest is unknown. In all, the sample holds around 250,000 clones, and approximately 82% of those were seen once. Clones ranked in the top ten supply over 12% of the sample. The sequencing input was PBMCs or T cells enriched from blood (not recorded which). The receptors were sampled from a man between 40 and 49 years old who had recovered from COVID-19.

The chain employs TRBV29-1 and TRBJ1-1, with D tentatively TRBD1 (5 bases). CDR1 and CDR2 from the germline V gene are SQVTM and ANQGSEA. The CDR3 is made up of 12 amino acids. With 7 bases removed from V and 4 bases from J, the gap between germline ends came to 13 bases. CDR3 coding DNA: TGCAGCGCCAGATCGGGGGGCACTGAAGCTTTCTTT. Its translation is CSARSGGTEAFF.

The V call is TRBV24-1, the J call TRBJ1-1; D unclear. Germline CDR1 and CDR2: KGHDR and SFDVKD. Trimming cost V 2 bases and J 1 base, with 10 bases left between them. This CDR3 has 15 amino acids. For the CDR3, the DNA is TGTGCCACCAGTGATTCGCGGGGTGGGAACACTGAAGCTTTCTTT. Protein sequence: CATSDSRGGNTEAFF.

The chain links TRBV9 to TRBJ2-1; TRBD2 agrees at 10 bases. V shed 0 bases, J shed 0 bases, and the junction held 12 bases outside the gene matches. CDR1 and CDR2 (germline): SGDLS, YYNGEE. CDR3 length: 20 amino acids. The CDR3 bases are TGTGCCAGCAGCGTAGAAGGCGCTAGCGGGGGCCCTAGCTCCTACAATGAGCAGTTCTTC. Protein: CASSVEGASGGPSSYNEQFF.

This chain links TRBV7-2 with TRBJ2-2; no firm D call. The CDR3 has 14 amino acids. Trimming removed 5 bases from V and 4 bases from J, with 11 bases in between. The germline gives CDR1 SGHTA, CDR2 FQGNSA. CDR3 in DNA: TGTGCCAGCAGCCCAACACAATTCACCGGGGAGCTGTTTTTT. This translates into CASSPTQFTGELFF.

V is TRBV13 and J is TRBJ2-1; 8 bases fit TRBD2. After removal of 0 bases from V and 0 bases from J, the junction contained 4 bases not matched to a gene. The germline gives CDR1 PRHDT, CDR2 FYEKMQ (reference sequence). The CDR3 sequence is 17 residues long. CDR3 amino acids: CASSLGVSGTSYNEQFF. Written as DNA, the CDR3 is TGTGCCAGCAGCTTAGGCGTTAGCGGGACCTCCTACAATGAGCAGTTCTTC.

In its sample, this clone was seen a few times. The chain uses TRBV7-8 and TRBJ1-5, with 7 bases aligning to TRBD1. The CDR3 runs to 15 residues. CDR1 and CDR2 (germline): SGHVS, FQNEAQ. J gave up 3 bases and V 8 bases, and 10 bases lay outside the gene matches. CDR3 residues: CASRPGTEINQPQHF. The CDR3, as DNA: TGTGCCAGCCGCCCCGGGACAGAAATCAATCAGCCCCAGCATTTT.

CDR3 in DNA: TGCGCCAGCAGCCTTGGACTAGCGGGGGCCGGAGATACGCAGTATTTT. It encodes CASSLGLAGAGDTQYF. The gene calls are TRBV5-1 and TRBJ2-3; 13 nucleotides agree with TRBD2. V lost 4 bases to trimming and J lost 5 bases; unmatched junction nucleotides: 7. CDR1 is SGHRS, CDR2 YFSETQ, per germline. The length of the CDR3 is 16 residues.

The CDR3 sequence is CASSLGDSYGYTF. The CDR3, as DNA: TGCGCCAGCAGCTTGGGTGACAGCTATGGCTACACCTTC. The rearrangement links TRBV5-1 to TRBJ1-2; D is possibly TRBD1 (5 bases). The CDR3 has 13 residues. Germline CDR1 and CDR2: SGHRS and YFSETQ. Trimming left V 0 bases short and J 4 bases short, with 7 bases between.

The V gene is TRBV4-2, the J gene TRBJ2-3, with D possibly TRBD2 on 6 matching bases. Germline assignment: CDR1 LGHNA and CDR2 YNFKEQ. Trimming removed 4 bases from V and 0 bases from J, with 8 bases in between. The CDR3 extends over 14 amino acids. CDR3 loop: CASSPGTSTDTQYF. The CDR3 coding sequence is TGTGCCAGCAGCCCTGGGACTAGCACAGATACGCAGTATTTT.

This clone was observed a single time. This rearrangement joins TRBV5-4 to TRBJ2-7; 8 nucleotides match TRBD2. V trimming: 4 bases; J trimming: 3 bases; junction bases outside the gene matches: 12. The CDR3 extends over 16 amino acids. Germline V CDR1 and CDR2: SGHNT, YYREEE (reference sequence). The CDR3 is CASSPGVTGGDYEQYF. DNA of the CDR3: TGTGCCAGCAGCCCAGGGGTCACGGGGGGGGACTACGAGCAGTACTTC.

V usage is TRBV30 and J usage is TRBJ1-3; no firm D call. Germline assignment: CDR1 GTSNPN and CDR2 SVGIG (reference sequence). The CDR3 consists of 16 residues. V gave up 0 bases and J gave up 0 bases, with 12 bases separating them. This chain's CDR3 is CAWSVPTVSSGNTIYF. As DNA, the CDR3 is TGTGCCTGGAGTGTACCAACTGTGAGCTCTGGAAACACCATATATTTT.

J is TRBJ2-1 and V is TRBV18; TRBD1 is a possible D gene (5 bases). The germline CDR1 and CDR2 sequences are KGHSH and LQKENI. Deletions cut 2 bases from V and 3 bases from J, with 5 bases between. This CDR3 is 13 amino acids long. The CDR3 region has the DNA TGTGCCAGCTCACCAGACAGCTACAATGAGCAGTTCTTC. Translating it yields CASSPDSYNEQFF.

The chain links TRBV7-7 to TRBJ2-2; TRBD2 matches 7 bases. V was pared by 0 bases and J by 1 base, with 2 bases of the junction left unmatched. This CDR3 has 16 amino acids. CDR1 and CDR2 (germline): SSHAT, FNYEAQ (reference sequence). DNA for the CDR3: TGTGCCAGCAGCTTAGCGGCTAGCGGGAACACCGGGGAGCTGTTTTTT. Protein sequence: CASSLAASGNTGELFF.

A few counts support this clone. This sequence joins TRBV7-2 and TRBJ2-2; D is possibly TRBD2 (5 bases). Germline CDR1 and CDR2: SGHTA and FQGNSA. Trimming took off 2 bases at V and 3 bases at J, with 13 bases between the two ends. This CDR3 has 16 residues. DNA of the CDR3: TGTGCCAGCAGCTTACGTTGGACTCCGGACACCGGGGAGCTGTTTTTT. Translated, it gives CASSLRWTPDTGELFF.

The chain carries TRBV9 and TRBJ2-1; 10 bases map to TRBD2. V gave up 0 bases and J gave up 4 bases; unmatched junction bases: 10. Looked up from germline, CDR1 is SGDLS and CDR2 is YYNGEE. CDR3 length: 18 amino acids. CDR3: CASSVVQAGGPCYNEQFF. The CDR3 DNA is TGTGCCAGCAGCGTAGTTCAAGCGGGAGGGCCTTGTTACAATGAGCAGTTCTTC.

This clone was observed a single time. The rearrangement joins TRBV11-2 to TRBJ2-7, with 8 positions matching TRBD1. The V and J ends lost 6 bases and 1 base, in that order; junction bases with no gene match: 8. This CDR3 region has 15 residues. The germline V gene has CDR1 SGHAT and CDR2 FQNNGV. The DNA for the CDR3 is TGTGCCAGCAGTTACGACAGGGGTCCTTCCTACGAGCAGTACTTC. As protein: CASSYDRGPSYEQYF.

CDR3 amino acids: CASSPTGNTIYF. The CDR3 DNA is TGTGCCAGCAGTCCTACTGGAAACACCATATATTTT. The chain links TRBV6-5 to TRBJ1-3; no clear D. The CDR3 contains 12 residues. With 5 bases removed from V and 2 bases from J, the gap between germline ends came to 4 bases. Germline CDR1 and CDR2: MNHEY and SVGAGI.

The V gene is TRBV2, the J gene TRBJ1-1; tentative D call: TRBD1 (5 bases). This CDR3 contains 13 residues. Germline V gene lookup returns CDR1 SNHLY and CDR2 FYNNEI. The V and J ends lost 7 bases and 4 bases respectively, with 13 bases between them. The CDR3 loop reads CASTTGGGTEAFF. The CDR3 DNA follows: TGTGCCAGCACCACCGGGGGGGGCACTGAAGCTTTCTTT.

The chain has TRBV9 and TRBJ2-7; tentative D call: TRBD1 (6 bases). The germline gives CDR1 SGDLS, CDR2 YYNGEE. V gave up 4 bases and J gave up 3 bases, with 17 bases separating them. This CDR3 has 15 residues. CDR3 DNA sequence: TGTGCCAGCAGCCTAGAAGGGACACCTTTCTACGAGCAGTACTTC. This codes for CASSLEGTPFYEQYF.

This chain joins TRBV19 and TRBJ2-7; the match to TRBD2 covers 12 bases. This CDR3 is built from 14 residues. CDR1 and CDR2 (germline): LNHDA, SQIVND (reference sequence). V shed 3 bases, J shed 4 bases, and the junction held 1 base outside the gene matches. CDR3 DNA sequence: TGTGCCAGTAGTATTGGACTAGCGGGATACGAGCAGTACTTC. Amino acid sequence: CASSIGLAGYEQYF.

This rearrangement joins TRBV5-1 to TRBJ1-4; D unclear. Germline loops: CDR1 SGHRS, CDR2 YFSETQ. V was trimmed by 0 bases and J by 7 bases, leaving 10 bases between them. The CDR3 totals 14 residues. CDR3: CASSLARGGEKLFF. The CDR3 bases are TGCGCCAGCAGCTTGGCCCGGGGAGGTGAAAAACTGTTTTTT.

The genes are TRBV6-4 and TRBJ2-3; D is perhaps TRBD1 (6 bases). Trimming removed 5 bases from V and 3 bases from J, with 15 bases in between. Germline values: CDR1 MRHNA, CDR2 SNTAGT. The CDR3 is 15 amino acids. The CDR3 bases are TGTGCCAGCAGTTTAGGCGTCAGGGGAACAGATACGCAGTATTTT. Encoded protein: CASSLGVRGTDTQYF.

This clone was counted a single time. In DNA, the CDR3 is TGTGCCAGCTCACCTTTGGGGACAGGGAATGAAAAACTGTTTTTT. This codes for CASSPLGTGNEKLFF. The chain carries TRBV18 and TRBJ1-4; 9 nucleotides agree with TRBD1. Per the germline V gene, CDR1 is KGHSH and CDR2 is LQKENI. Trimming took 3 bases from V and 5 from J; bases not matched to a gene: 4. The length of the CDR3 is 15 residues.

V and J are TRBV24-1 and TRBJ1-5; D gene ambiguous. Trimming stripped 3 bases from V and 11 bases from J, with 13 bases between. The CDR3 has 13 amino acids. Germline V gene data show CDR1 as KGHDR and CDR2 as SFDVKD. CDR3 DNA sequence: TGTGCCACCAGTGATCCTGCGGTCGCGGCCCAGCATTTT. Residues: CATSDPAVAAQHF.

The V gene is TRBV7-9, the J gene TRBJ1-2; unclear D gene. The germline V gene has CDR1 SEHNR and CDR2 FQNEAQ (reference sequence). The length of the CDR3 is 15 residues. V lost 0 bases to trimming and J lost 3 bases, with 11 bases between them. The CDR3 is CASSLAQTVYYGYTF. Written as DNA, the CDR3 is TGTGCCAGCAGCTTAGCCCAAACAGTTTACTATGGCTACACCTTC.

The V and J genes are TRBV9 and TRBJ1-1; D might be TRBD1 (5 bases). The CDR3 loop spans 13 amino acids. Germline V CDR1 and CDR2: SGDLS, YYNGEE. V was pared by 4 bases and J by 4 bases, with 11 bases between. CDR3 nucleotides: TGTGCCAGCAGCCTCCAGGGAAGCACTGAAGCTTTCTTT. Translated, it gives CASSLQGSTEAFF.

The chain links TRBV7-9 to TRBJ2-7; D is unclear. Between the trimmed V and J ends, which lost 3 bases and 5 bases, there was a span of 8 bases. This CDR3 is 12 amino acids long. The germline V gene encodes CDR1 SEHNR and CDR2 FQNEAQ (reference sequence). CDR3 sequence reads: CASSLPQNEQYF. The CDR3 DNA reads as TGTGCCAGCAGCTTGCCACAGAACGAGCAGTACTTC.

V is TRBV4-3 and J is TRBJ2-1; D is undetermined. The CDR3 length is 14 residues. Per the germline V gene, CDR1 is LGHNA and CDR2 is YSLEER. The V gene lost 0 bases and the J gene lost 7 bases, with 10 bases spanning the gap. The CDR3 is CASSQDLVVNEQFF. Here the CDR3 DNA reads TGCGCCAGCAGCCAAGATCTAGTAGTAAATGAGCAGTTCTTC.